One and the same sample provided the 10 T cell receptor beta chains below, sequenced in a study of blood T cell repertoires in COVID-19. Clones were sequenced by immunoSEQ multiplex PCR, and TCRdb holds only the in-frame ones, with some missing. The data hold some 380,000 clones, with approximately 91% observed a single time. Sequenced sample: PBMCs or T cells enriched from blood (not recorded which). Receptor source: a woman in her forties with acute COVID-19.

The rearrangement uses TRBV27 and TRBJ1-6, with TRBD1 as a possible D gene (5 bases). Trimming left V 2 bases short and J 15 bases short, with 23 bases between. This CDR3 region has 16 residues. CDR1 MNHEY and CDR2 SMNVEV come from the germline V gene (reference sequence). CDR3 in amino acids: CASSLMFGQDNRVLHF. For the CDR3, the DNA is TGTGCCAGCAGTTTAATGTTCGGGCAGGACAATAGGGTCCTCCACTTT.

This CDR3 reads CASSQLTGGVYNEQFF. The CDR3 bases are TGTGCCAGTAGCCAACTCACGGGGGGTGTATACAATGAGCAGTTCTTC. This chain joins TRBV19 and TRBJ2-1; 7 positions agree with TRBD2. Unmatched junction bases numbered 12, after V lost 6 bases and J lost 4 bases. There are 16 residues in the CDR3. The germline V gene has CDR1 LNHDA and CDR2 SQIVND (reference sequence).

This chain uses TRBV29-1 with TRBJ2-1, with TRBD2 identical over 12 bases. The CDR3 consists of 14 residues. Looked up from germline, CDR1 is SQVTM and CDR2 is ANQGSEA. After removal of 7 bases from V and 8 bases from J, the junction contained 9 bases not matched to a gene. The CDR3 loop reads CSGGGTSGSDEQFF. The CDR3 nucleotides are TGCAGCGGGGGTGGGACTAGCGGGTCCGATGAGCAGTTCTTC.

The chain carries TRBV7-9 and TRBJ1-3; TRBD1 might be the D (5 bases). The V end was cut by 3 bases, the J end by 4 bases, with 10 bases between. The V gene's germline CDR1 is SEHNR and CDR2 FQNEAQ (reference sequence). The CDR3 loop spans 14 amino acids. The CDR3 DNA sequence: TGTGCCAGCAGCTTCGGGGGAACGGGAAACACCATATATTTT. Its protein is CASSFGGTGNTIYF.

The chain has TRBV3-1 (or the pseudogene TRBV3-2) and TRBJ2-7; D is perhaps TRBD1 (5 bases). Germline CDR1 LGHDT, CDR2 YNNKEL (reference sequence). This CDR3 comprises 12 residues. V was trimmed by 1 base and J by 6 bases, leaving 7 bases between them. CDR3 sequence reads: CASSQGQGEQYF. The CDR3 nucleotides read TGTGCCAGCAGCCAAGGGCAGGGCGAGCAGTACTTC.

The V and J genes are TRBV18 and TRBJ2-7; D not resolved. Germline CDR1 reads KGHSH; CDR2 reads LQKENI. The CDR3 spans 15 residues. The V gene lost 1 base and the J gene lost 2 bases, with 12 bases spanning the gap. The CDR3: CASSPRRVGTYEQYF. The CDR3 DNA reads TGTGCCAGCTCACCACGGAGAGTCGGAACCTACGAGCAGTACTTC.

V and J are TRBV21-1 and TRBJ2-3; the D call in the table, TRBD2, was not verified against the DNA. TRBV21-1 is an annotated pseudogene. The CDR3 extends over 20 amino acids. DNA of the CDR3: TGTGCCAGCAGCTTTTCGGGGACTAGCATTCCCCCCGGTTACACAGATACGCAGTATTTT. Translating gives CASSFSGTSIPPGYTDTQYF.

Comment on this clone: In the same sample, other DNA sequences code for this CDR3. The chain joins TRBV18 to TRBJ1-4, with D uncertain. The V end lost 4 bases, the J end lost 5 bases, and 8 bases lay between the germline ends. This CDR3 spans 13 amino acids. In germline, CDR1 is KGHSH, CDR2 LQKENI. DNA for the CDR3: TGTGCCAGCTCACGAGGGCAGAATGAAAAACTGTTTTTT. It specifies CASSRGQNEKLFF.

The rearrangement uses TRBV4-1 and TRBJ2-7; TRBD1 agrees at 7 bases. Germline V gene lookup returns CDR1 MGHRA and CDR2 YSYEKL. CDR3 size: 14 residues. V gave up 3 bases and J gave up 3 bases; unmatched junction bases: 5. As DNA, the CDR3 is TGCGCCAGCAGCCAGGGCAGGGGGAACTACGAGCAGTACTTC. As protein: CASSQGRGNYEQYF.

V is TRBV6-2 or TRBV6-3 and J is TRBJ1-2; TRBD1 matches at 10 bases. Germline CDR1 and CDR2: MNHEY and SVGEGT. Germline trimming cut 5 bases from V and 8 bases from J; bases unmatched to any gene: 11. This CDR3 comprises 15 residues. The CDR3 spells CASSTRDRGSYGYTF. CDR3 in DNA: TGTGCCAGCAGTACTCGGGACAGGGGATCCTACGGCTACACCTTC.